This is a list of T cell receptor beta chains from one sample in a study of blood T cell repertoires in COVID-19. Some clones are missing from TCRdb's copy, which holds only in-frame ones; the method was immunoSEQ multiplex PCR. The data contain approximately 160,000 clones, over 85% of them seen just once; the ten biggest clones take up roughly 2%. The source material was peripheral blood. The source of these receptors is a woman between 55 and 75 years old with COVID-19, enrolled during active disease. Each CDR3 is given with its conserved first and last residue. D genes are given only for firm matches. Size values are once, few and many counts, or a class for expanded clones, and some rows have none.

V: TRBV9; D: TRBD1; size: -; J: TRBJ1-2; CDR3: CASSGGTDLYGYTF; DNA: TGTGCCAGCAGCGGCGGGACAGACCTCTATGGCTACACCTTC
V: TRBV20-1; D: TRBD1; size: -; J: TRBJ1-5; CDR3: CSASGQEYSNQPQHF; DNA: TGCAGTGCTAGTGGACAGGAGTATAGCAATCAGCCCCAGCATTTT
V: TRBV4-3; D: TRBD1; size: once; J: TRBJ1-2; CDR3: CASSQTGTGGISGYTF; DNA: TGCGCCAGCAGCCAAACCGGGACAGGGGGCATCAGTGGCTACACCTTC
V: TRBV6-4; D: TRBD2; size: -; J: TRBJ2-7; CDR3: CASSRLASSYEQYF; DNA: TGTGCCAGCAGCCGACTAGCGTCATCCTACGAGCAGTACTTC
V: TRBV12-3/TRBV12-4; D: -; size: once; J: TRBJ1-5; CDR3: CASSPGYQPQHF; DNA: TGTGCCAGCAGTCCCGGGTATCAGCCCCAGCATTTT
V: TRBV6-1; D: TRBD1; size: -; J: TRBJ1-5; CDR3: CASSEAWQGAFPQHF; DNA: TGTGCCAGCAGTGAAGCCTGGCAGGGGGCGTTTCCCCAGCATTTT
V: TRBV5-1; D: -; size: -; J: TRBJ2-3; CDR3: CASSGRGRTDTQYF; DNA: TGCGCCAGCAGCGGGCGGGGGCGCACAGATACGCAGTATTTT
V: TRBV12-5; D: TRBD1; size: -; J: TRBJ2-7; CDR3: CASGRTGMTYEQYF; DNA: TGTGCTAGTGGGAGGACAGGGATGACCTACGAGCAGTACTTC
V: TRBV3-1/TRBV3-2; D: TRBD1; size: -; J: TRBJ2-7; CDR3: CASSQVYGTEGRLNEQYF; DNA: TGTGCCAGCAGCCAAGTTTATGGGACAGAGGGCCGGCTGAACGAGCAGTACTTC
V: TRBV2; D: TRBD2; size: -; J: TRBJ2-5; CDR3: CASSGTSGGKTQYF; DNA: TGTGCCAGCAGTGGGACTAGCGGGGGAAAGACCCAGTACTTC
V: TRBV4-3; D: -; size: once; J: TRBJ2-7; CDR3: CASSLTTGTYEQYF; DNA: TGCGCCAGCAGCCTAACTACAGGGACCTACGAGCAGTACTTC
V: TRBV6-5; D: -; size: -; J: TRBJ1-5; CDR3: CASRKAGGNQPQHF; DNA: TGTGCCAGCAGAAAGGCAGGGGGCAATCAGCCCCAGCATTTT
V: TRBV27; D: -; size: -; J: TRBJ1-6; CDR3: CASSLHEPNSPLHF; DNA: TGTGCCAGCAGTTTACACGAGCCTAATTCACCCCTCCACTTT
V: TRBV19; D: TRBD1; size: once; J: TRBJ1-2; CDR3: CASSNPTGPSYGYTF; DNA: TGTGCCAGTAGTAACCCGACAGGGCCAAGCTATGGCTACACCTTC
V: TRBV12-3/TRBV12-4; D: -; size: -; J: TRBJ1-1; CDR3: CASSLAVTAEAFF; DNA: TGTGCCAGCAGTTTAGCGGTTACTGCTGAAGCTTTCTTT
V: TRBV19; D: -; size: -; J: TRBJ1-1; CDR3: CASSQGVNTEAFF; DNA: TGTGCCAGTTCACAGGGAGTTAACACTGAAGCTTTCTTT
V: TRBV6-5; D: -; size: -; J: TRBJ1-5; CDR3: CASRRQTGANQPQHF; DNA: TGTGCCAGCAGGCGGCAGACAGGAGCTAATCAGCCCCAGCATTTT
V: TRBV5-4; D: -; size: -; J: TRBJ1-1; CDR3: CASSLGGFTEAFF; DNA: TGTGCCAGCAGCTTGGGAGGGTTTACTGAAGCTTTCTTT
V: TRBV5-1; D: -; size: -; J: TRBJ1-6; CDR3: CASSGGQKDNSPLHF; DNA: TGCGCCAGCAGCGGAGGACAGAAAGATAATTCACCCCTCCACTTT
V: TRBV6-2/TRBV6-3; D: -; size: -; J: TRBJ1-2; CDR3: CASSAPTEIYGYTF; DNA: TGTGCCAGCAGTGCCCCGACAGAAATATATGGCTACACCTTC
V: TRBV3-1/TRBV3-2; D: -; size: -; J: TRBJ1-4; CDR3: CASSQQGFNEKLFF; DNA: TGTGCCAGCAGCCAACAGGGTTTTAATGAAAAACTGTTTTTT
V: TRBV7-9; D: TRBD1; size: -; J: TRBJ1-1; CDR3: CASSLAHGQGAGTEAFF; DNA: TGTGCCAGCAGCTTAGCCCACGGACAGGGGGCGGGTACTGAAGCTTTCTTT